This T cell receptor beta chain was found in a study of PD-L1 blockade in urothelial cancer. About the study: Each blood sample yielded a median of about 140,000 T cells.

Findings and caveats of the study: Pretreatment clonality of the blood TCR repertoire below the median was predictive of superior survival.

The method was immunoSEQ multiplex PCR; TCRdb's version includes in-frame clones alone and lacks a portion of them. Of about 50,000 clones listed, roughly 86% were seen once; the top ten hold 22%. Looked up from germline, CDR1 is SGHRS and CDR2 is YFSETQ. The CDR3 spans 16 residues. J was trimmed by 2 bases and V by 4 bases; bases with no gene match: 9. Time point given: pretreatment peripheral blood. Note on this clone: Antigen: not known.

This sequence joins TRBV5-1 and TRBJ2-3, with 8 bases identical to TRBD2. The clonotype originates from a man in his fifties or sixties with urothelial cancer. The sequences come from PBMCs, collected around atezolizumab (anti-PD-L1) treatment. The CDR3 reads CASSPNLAGPTDTQYF. DNA of the CDR3: TGCGCCAGCAGCCCCAATCTAGCGGGCCCCACAGATACGCAGTATTTT.